This passage covers 15 T cell receptor beta chains from one sample sequenced in a study of shared clonotypes between healthy human individuals. The data were produced by immunoSEQ multiplex PCR, yet TCRdb's version contains in-frame clones alone and is incomplete. The sample lists about 480,000 clones, 70% to 80% occurring once. Material for sequencing was PBMCs. These receptors originate from a woman between 40 and 55 years old in good health. Some clones in this sample may be carry-over from other donors' samples.

The chain links TRBV29-1 to TRBJ2-7; no definite D call. The CDR3 runs 13 residues. CDR1 SQVTM and CDR2 ANQGSEA come from the germline V gene. V lost 3 bases and J 7 bases, leaving 16 bases between the germline ends. The CDR3 region is CSVEPLGTGEQYF. CDR3 coding DNA: TGCAGCGTTGAGCCCCTGGGAACCGGGGAGCAGTACTTC.

This chain links TRBV29-1 with TRBJ2-1; D is perhaps TRBD2 (8 bases). The CDR3 spans 16 residues. Trimming removed 0 bases at V and 4 bases at J, with 16 bases between. Looked up from germline, CDR1 is SQVTM and CDR2 is ANQGSEA. The CDR3 protein is CSVEDYIAGQYNEQFF. CDR3 bases: TGCAGCGTTGAAGATTATATAGCGGGACAGTACAATGAGCAGTTCTTC.

The rearrangement links TRBV19 to TRBJ2-7, with 12 bases identical to TRBD2. Germline lookup yields CDR1 LNHDA and CDR2 SQIVND (reference sequence). This CDR3 has 16 residues. V lost 5 bases and J lost 7; bases outside the gene matches: 12. The CDR3 nucleotides read TGTGCCAGTAGTTCCCCGCTAGCGGGAGGGCCACGGGAGCAGTACTTC. It yields the protein CASSSPLAGGPREQYF.

The chain uses TRBV7-3 and TRBJ2-1; 8 positions match TRBD2. The CDR3 totals 15 residues. The germline V gene encodes CDR1 SGHTA and CDR2 FQGTGA. The J segment lost 4 bases and the V segment lost 4 bases, leaving 6 bases of the junction unmatched. CDR3 loop: CASSSEGTSYNEQFF. CDR3 sequence (DNA): TGTGCCAGCAGCTCAGAGGGGACTAGTTACAATGAGCAGTTCTTC.

V and J are TRBV30 and TRBJ2-2, with 10 positions matching TRBD2. Looked up from germline, CDR1 is GTSNPN and CDR2 is SVGIG (reference sequence). The CDR3 totals 15 residues. V trimming: 2 bases; J trimming: 6 bases; junction bases outside the gene matches: 6. The CDR3 coding sequence is TGTGCCTGGAGTAGCGGGAGGGTGGATGCCGGGGAGCTGTTTTTT. It specifies CAWSSGRVDAGELFF.

The chain couples TRBV11-2 to TRBJ2-7, with a weak D call TRBD1 (5 bases). Trimming cost V 0 bases and J 3 bases, with 15 bases left between them. The CDR3 covers 16 residues. Germline V lookup: CDR1 SGHAT, CDR2 FQNNGV. CDR3 sequence reads: CASSLDEGALLYEQYF. The CDR3 DNA reads as TGTGCCAGCAGCTTAGATGAAGGGGCTCTTCTCTACGAGCAGTACTTC.

V usage is TRBV30 and J usage is TRBJ1-4; D possibly corresponds to TRBD1 (5 bases). CDR1 is GTSNPN, CDR2 SVGIG, per germline (reference sequence). V was clipped by 2 bases and J by 7 bases, with 17 bases between them. The CDR3 runs 15 residues. The CDR3 is CAWSPRTTPAEKLFF. The CDR3, as DNA: TGTGCCTGGAGTCCCCGGACAACCCCGGCTGAAAAACTGTTTTTT.

Worth noting for this clone: A much larger clone lies one base from this, so it may be a read error. J is TRBJ2-7 and V is TRBV6-6; unclear D gene. CDR3 length: 11 residues. The germline V gene encodes CDR1 MNHNY and CDR2 SVGAGI (reference sequence). V shed 6 bases and J shed 5 bases, with 8 bases lying between them. In nucleotides, the CDR3 is TGTGCCAGCAGCCCCCGGGACGAGCAGTACTTC. Amino acids: CASSPRDEQYF.

This rearrangement joins TRBV5-4 to TRBJ1-4, with D maybe TRBD1 (6 bases). Germline V gene data show CDR1 as SGHNT and CDR2 as YYREEE (reference sequence). The length of the CDR3 is 15 residues. V lost 1 base and J lost 0, with 7 bases in between. CDR3 DNA: TGTGCCAGCAGCTTGTCAGGGGCAACTAATGAAAAACTGTTTTTT. Translated, it gives CASSLSGATNEKLFF. Complete variable domain (other parts from reference TRBV5-4 and TRBJ1-4): ETGVTQSPTHLIKTRGQQVTLRCSSQSGHNTVSWYQQALGQGPQFIFQYYREEENGRGNFPPRFSGLQFPNYSSELNVNALELDDSALYLCASSLSGATNEKLFFGSGTQLSVL.

The V gene is TRBV7-2, the J gene TRBJ1-2, with unresolved D. Deletions cut 5 bases from V and 7 bases from J, with 26 bases between. Germline assignment: CDR1 SGHTA and CDR2 FQGNSA. The CDR3 spans 17 residues. CDR3 amino acids: CASSPGSVQRYYVGYTF. DNA for the CDR3: TGTGCCAGCAGCCCAGGCTCAGTACAGAGATACTATGTTGGCTACACCTTC.

In this sample, this clone turned up a few times. This chain connects TRBV4-1 to TRBJ1-1; no reliable D call. The V end was cut by 2 bases, the J end by 3 bases, with 4 bases between. Germline lookup yields CDR1 MGHRA and CDR2 YSYEKL. There are 12 residues in the CDR3. In DNA, the CDR3 is TGCGCCAGCAGCCAAATGTACACTGAAGCTTTCTTT. Encoded protein: CASSQMYTEAFF.

The chain has TRBV4-3 and TRBJ2-7; D may be TRBD1 (6 bases). Per germline, CDR1 LGHNA and CDR2 YSLEER. The CDR3 totals 13 residues. V lost 2 bases and J lost 6, with 11 bases in between. This CDR3 is CASSQSGAAEQYF. The CDR3 region has the DNA TGCGCCAGCAGCCAATCAGGGGCAGCCGAGCAGTACTTC.

This clone was seen repeatedly, ten times or more. V is TRBV2 and J is TRBJ2-1; the match to TRBD2 covers 16 bases. The ends lost 7 bases at V and 2 bases at J; junction bases unmatched: 5. Germline CDR1 is SNHLY and CDR2 is FYNNEI. The CDR3 is made up of 17 amino acids. CDR3: CASMGLAGGNTYNEQFF. The CDR3 DNA sequence: TGTGCCAGCATGGGACTAGCGGGAGGGAACACCTACAATGAGCAGTTCTTC.

This sequence joins TRBV25-1 and TRBJ2-3; 7 nucleotides line up with TRBD1. Per germline, CDR1 MGHDK and CDR2 SYGVNS. The CDR3 extends over 15 amino acids. V was pared by 3 bases and J by 1 base, with 4 bases of the junction left unmatched. CDR3: CASSERGRGTDTQYF. CDR3 coding DNA: TGTGCCAGCAGTGAGAGGGGGCGAGGCACAGATACGCAGTATTTT.

Many counts were recorded for this clone. The chain links TRBV7-6 to TRBJ1-4; D perhaps matches TRBD1 (5 bases). There are 14 residues in the CDR3. Germline loops: CDR1 SGHVS, CDR2 FNYEAQ. V lost 5 bases and J 4 bases, leaving 11 bases between the germline ends. DNA for the CDR3: TGTGCCAGCAGCCCGTATGGGGGTAATGAAAAACTGTTTTTT. Its translation is CASSPYGGNEKLFF.